Shown below are 8 T cell receptor beta chains from a single sample sequenced in a study of cytomegalovirus exposure and HLA in healthy donors. Vbeta (60) and Jbeta (13) primers were used in the PCR. Sequencing used immunoSEQ multiplex PCR; TCRdb keeps in-frame clones, though not all of them. The table has some 160,000 clones, just under 80% seen once. Specimen: PBMCs. All receptors derive from a woman in her 40s in good health and CMV-seropositive.

A single count supports this clone. The chain joins TRBV7-2 to TRBJ1-5; tentative D call: TRBD1 (6 bases). The CDR3 covers 14 residues. Germline assignment: CDR1 SGHTA and CDR2 FQGNSA. Trimming stripped 5 bases from V and 4 bases from J, with 12 bases between. CDR3 sequence: CASSLDSYNQPQHF. CDR3 nucleotide sequence: TGTGCCAGCAGCCTGGACAGCTATAATCAGCCCCAGCATTTT.

The chain combines TRBV30 with TRBJ2-7; tentatively, D is TRBD2 (5 bases). Between the trimmed V and J ends, which lost 2 bases and 7 bases, there was a span of 18 bases. The CDR3 runs to 14 residues. Germline-derived CDR1 and CDR2 are GTSNPN and SVGIG (reference sequence). The DNA of the CDR3 is TGTGCCTGGAGTAAGAACGGACTCCCTATTGAGCAGTACTTC. The encoded protein is CAWSKNGLPIEQYF.

The rearrangement joins TRBV7-9 to TRBJ2-1; unclear D gene. CDR1 and CDR2 from the germline V gene are SEHNR and FQNEAQ (reference sequence). The CDR3 sequence is 15 residues long. V lost 4 bases and J lost 4, with 14 bases in between. For the CDR3, the DNA is TGTGCCAGCAGCTCCACCAGGCATATGTACAATGAGCAGTTCTTC. It yields the protein CASSSTRHMYNEQFF.

The chain combines TRBV30 with TRBJ1-4; 7 bases fit TRBD1. J lost 10 bases, V lost 0 bases, and 2 bases had no gene match. This CDR3 spans 12 amino acids. Germline V gives CDR1 GTSNPN, CDR2 SVGIG (reference sequence). CDR3 coding DNA: TGTGCCTGGAGTGTAAGGGGGCGAAAACTGTTTTTT. This translates into CAWSVRGRKLFF.

This chain uses TRBV7-9 with TRBJ1-2, with TRBD1 as a possible D gene (6 bases). V lost 5 bases and J 6 bases, leaving 13 bases between the germline ends. The germline V gene has CDR1 SEHNR and CDR2 FQNEAQ (reference sequence). The CDR3 contains 13 residues. As DNA, the CDR3 is TGTGCCAGCAGCCCAACAGGGAAAAATGGCTACACCTTC. Its translation: CASSPTGKNGYTF.

The chain recombines TRBV5-1 with TRBJ2-7, with D maybe TRBD2 (6 bases). Trimming cost V 0 bases and J 2 bases, with 12 bases left between them. Germline values: CDR1 SGHRS, CDR2 YFSETQ. The CDR3 is 15 amino acids. CDR3 loop: CASSLDNSGAYEQYF. The DNA for the CDR3 is TGCGCCAGCAGCTTGGATAATAGCGGAGCCTACGAGCAGTACTTC.

The chain recombines TRBV11-2 with TRBJ2-7; tentatively, D is TRBD2 (6 bases). CDR1 SGHAT and CDR2 FQNNGV come from the germline V gene. This CDR3 has 15 amino acids. V lost 1 base to trimming and J lost 3 bases, with 13 bases between them. CDR3 nucleotides: TGTGCCAGCAGCTTAGGTCTGGGGGGTGGCTACGAGCAGTACTTC. Its translation is CASSLGLGGGYEQYF.

This clone was observed a handful of times. This chain joins TRBV11-2 and TRBJ2-1, with 10 positions matching TRBD1. The CDR3 covers 15 residues. V shed 1 base, J shed 10 bases, and the junction held 7 bases outside the gene matches. Germline V gene sequence: CDR1 SGHAT, CDR2 FQNNGV. CDR3 bases: TGTGCCAGCAGCTTAGGACAGGGGGCAGGCGGGGAGCAGTTCTTC. Protein sequence: CASSLGQGAGGEQFF.